The TCR beta chain described here comes from a study of Ad26.COV2.S vaccination and SARS-CoV-2 variants. Whole-study results and caveats: Comparability of non-spike TCR breadth was observed across vaccine and placebo recipients.

Treatment: 15 to 20 received Ad26.COV2.S at low or high dose, single or two shots; a few received placebo; per-sample allocation not given. Day 63 following the first vaccine or placebo injection was when the samples were taken. Data came from immunoSEQ multiplex PCR; TCRdb stores just in-frame clones and leaves some out. The sample has over 400,000 clones; 92% are singletons. A note on this clone: The antigen is not known.

Trimming cost V 5 bases and J 4 bases, with 21 bases left between them. Looked up from germline, CDR1 is MNHNY and CDR2 is SVGAGI (reference sequence). This CDR3 contains 16 residues. The J gene is TRBJ2-7, the V gene TRBV6-6, with D maybe TRBD2 (6 bases). This TCR was sampled from a person aged 18 to 65 who received the Ad26.COV2.S COVID-19 vaccine or a placebo. The material was peripheral blood, obtained in a trial of Ad26.COV2.S vaccine versus placebo. CDR3 sequence: CASSRPHGGYPYEQYF. The CDR3 coding sequence is TGTGCCAGCAGTCGACCTCACGGAGGGTACCCGTACGAGCAGTACTTC.